The next 4 T cell receptor beta chains were all read from a single sample in a study of shared clonotypes between healthy human individuals. Selected positively for CCR7 and CD45RO-negative, naive CD8 cells excluded terminally differentiated effector memory CD45RA+ cells. This table comes from immunoSEQ multiplex PCR, and its TCRdb copy is limited to in-frame clones, with some not included. The data contain about 2,100,000 clones, around 93% of them singletons. Sequenced material: naive CD8+ T cells from PBMCs. The receptors shown here come from a man aged 18 to 30 in good health. Some clones in this sample may be carry-over from other donors' samples.

The rearrangement joins TRBV19 to TRBJ1-4; 7 nucleotides line up with TRBD1. The V segment lost 5 bases and the J segment 6 bases; nucleotides outside the gene matches: 9. This CDR3 is 15 amino acids long. Germline assignment: CDR1 LNHDA and CDR2 SQIVND (reference sequence). The CDR3 region is CASSARQGWDEKLFF. For the CDR3, the DNA is TGTGCCAGTAGTGCCCGACAGGGTTGGGATGAAAAACTGTTTTTT.

CDR3 region: CASSTGLARLNEQFF. The CDR3 bases are TGTGCCAGTAGTACAGGACTAGCGAGGCTCAATGAGCAGTTCTTC. The chain recombines TRBV19 with TRBJ2-1, with 9 bases fitting TRBD2. This CDR3 spans 15 amino acids. CDR1 LNHDA and CDR2 SQIVND come from the germline V gene (reference sequence). Germline trimming cut 4 bases from V and 6 bases from J; bases unmatched to any gene: 7.

This chain joins TRBV9 and TRBJ2-3; tentatively, D is TRBD2 (5 bases). CDR1 and CDR2 (germline): SGDLS, YYNGEE. Trimming took 0 bases from V and 0 from J, leaving 14 bases between them. The CDR3 runs to 17 residues. The CDR3 reads CASSVVGDSASTDTQYF. CDR3 DNA: TGTGCCAGCAGCGTAGTCGGCGATAGCGCGAGCACAGATACGCAGTATTTT.

V usage is TRBV7-3 and J usage is TRBJ2-2; D may be TRBD1 or TRBD2 (5 bases each). Germline V CDR1 and CDR2: SGHTA, FQGTGA. This CDR3 contains 19 residues. Trimming removed 0 bases at V and 1 base at J, with 18 bases between. For the CDR3, the DNA is TGTGCCAGCAGCTTAACAAGTGGGCCCGGGACGAGGAACACCGGGGAGCTGTTTTTT. Translation: CASSLTSGPGTRNTGELFF.